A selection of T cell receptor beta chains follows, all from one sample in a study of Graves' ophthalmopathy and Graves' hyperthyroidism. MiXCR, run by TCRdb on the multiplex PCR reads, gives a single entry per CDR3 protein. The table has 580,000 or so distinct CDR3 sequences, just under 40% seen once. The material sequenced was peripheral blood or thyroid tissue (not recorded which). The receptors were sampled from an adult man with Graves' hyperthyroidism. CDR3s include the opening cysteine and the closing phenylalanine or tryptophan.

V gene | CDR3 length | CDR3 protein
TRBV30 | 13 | CAGNRDTNYGYTF
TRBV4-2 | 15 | CASSQEEGADTEAFF
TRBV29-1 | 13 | CSAVEGGNTEAFF
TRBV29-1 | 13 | CSVEGQLDYEQYF
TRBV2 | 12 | CASKGTGGYEHF
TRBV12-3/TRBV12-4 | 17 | CASTQKRLAGSSYEQYF
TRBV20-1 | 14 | CSAPSGLDDNEQFF
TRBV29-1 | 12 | CSVDSYNEKLFF
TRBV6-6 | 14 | CASSYPGQGAGYTF
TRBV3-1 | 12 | CASSQVKYEQYF
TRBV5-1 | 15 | CASSFPGTGLYGYTF
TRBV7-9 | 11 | CASSANRGYTF
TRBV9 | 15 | CASSVGTGAYNEQFF
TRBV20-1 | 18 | CSARDQDRDRFWNTEAFF
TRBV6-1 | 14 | CASSGPHSNQPQHF
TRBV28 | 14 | CASSLRIGNQPQHF
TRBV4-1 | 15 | CASSLRDRSGNTIYF
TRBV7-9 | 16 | CASSEFWATQSYEQYF
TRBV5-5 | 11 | CASSLRTEAFF
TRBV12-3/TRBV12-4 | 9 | CASSFGQYF
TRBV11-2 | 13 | CASSLDRGAPQHF
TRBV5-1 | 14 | CASSLQDSNTEAFF
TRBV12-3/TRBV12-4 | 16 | CASSLLAGGPQETQYF
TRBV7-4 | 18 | CASSQVWVGRTYNSPLHF
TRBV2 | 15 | CASMGDAQGDTEAFF
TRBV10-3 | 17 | CAISPGLGVMGQETQYF
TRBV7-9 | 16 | CASSPAGAGGASPLHF
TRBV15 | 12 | CATSRDPQRAFF